Listed here is a single T cell receptor (beta chain). The protocol attached unique molecular identifiers to individual cDNA molecules. One entry per CDR3 protein results from TCRdb running MiXCR on the 5' RACE reads. The repertoire has about 100,000 distinct CDR3 sequences, roughly an eighth of them found once; the top ten carry around 2%. This sample stems from a study of early T cells in non-severe SARS-CoV-2 infection. Background on the study: Sequencing targeted bulk RNA from unsorted whole blood, leaving chains unpaired.

Germline loops: CDR1 SNHLY, CDR2 FYNNEI. The CDR3 covers 14 residues. Trimming left V 6 bases short and J 4 bases short, with 15 bases between. The V call is TRBV2, the J call TRBJ2-5; a weak D match, TRBD1 (6 bases). Input material: whole blood. This TCR derives from an adult who was a healthcare worker with PCR-confirmed SARS-CoV-2 infection or an uninfected control (not recorded which). This CDR3 is CASSYPDRPETQYF. The CDR3 DNA is TGTGCCAGCAGCTATCCTGACAGGCCAGAGACCCAGTACTTC.